Shown below are 19 T cell receptor beta chains from a single sample sequenced in a study of blood T cell repertoires in COVID-19. Assay: immunoSEQ multiplex PCR; the TCRdb copy retains only in-frame clones and omits some. The sample lists 200,000 to 250,000 clones, roughly 89% occurring once. Specimen: PBMCs or T cells enriched from blood (not recorded which). The receptors here all came from a young woman with acute COVID-19.

The chain joins TRBV11-2 to TRBJ2-7, with D maybe TRBD2 (5 bases). Trimming pared 4 bases from V and 5 bases from J, leaving 15 bases between. This CDR3 contains 14 residues. Germline V lookup: CDR1 SGHAT, CDR2 FQNNGV. This chain's CDR3 is CASSWDLAGDEQYF. DNA for the CDR3: TGTGCCAGCAGCTGGGATCTGGCCGGGGACGAGCAGTACTTC.

This chain uses TRBV7-2 with TRBJ2-5, with 12 nucleotides matching TRBD2. The CDR3 loop spans 14 amino acids. V gave up 5 bases and J gave up 5 bases; unmatched junction bases: 3. Germline-derived CDR1 and CDR2 are SGHTA and FQGNSA. CDR3 in amino acids: CASSQGLAGETQYF. CDR3 nucleotides: TGTGCCAGCAGCCAAGGACTAGCGGGGGAGACCCAGTACTTC.

This chain joins TRBV28 and TRBJ1-2; D is uncertain. V lost 1 base and J lost 2, with 8 bases in between. This CDR3 is 14 amino acids long. In germline, CDR1 is MDHEN, CDR2 SYDVKM. The CDR3 is CASSLLAANYGYTF. Written as DNA, the CDR3 is TGTGCCAGCAGTTTATTGGCAGCGAACTATGGCTACACCTTC.

This clone occurred a few times. The chain links TRBV5-4 to TRBJ1-4, with 7 bases fitting TRBD1. V shed 4 bases and J 8 bases; nucleotides not matched to a gene: 11. CDR3 size: 15 residues. CDR1 is SGHNT and CDR2 is YYREEE in the germline V gene (reference sequence). The CDR3 region has the DNA TGTGCCAGCAGCGAAACTCGGGACAGTCGCGAAAAACTGTTTTTT. Protein: CASSETRDSREKLFF.

The chain has TRBV7-8 and TRBJ2-7; maybe TRBD2 (5 bases). This CDR3 comprises 12 residues. Germline CDR1 is SGHVS and CDR2 is FQNEAQ. V was pared by 5 bases and J by 9 bases, with 14 bases between. DNA of the CDR3: TGTGCCAGCAGCGGAGGTACTAATGGGCAGTACTTC. Translating it yields CASSGGTNGQYF.

CDR3 sequence reads: CASSSDTQETQYF. CDR3 coding DNA: TGCGCCAGCAGCTCTGACACCCAAGAGACCCAGTACTTC. This chain joins TRBV5-1 and TRBJ2-5; D gene unclear. V dropped 3 bases and J dropped 1 base, with 7 bases sitting between them. The CDR3 has 13 amino acids. In germline, CDR1 is SGHRS, CDR2 YFSETQ. Full variable domain (remainder filled in from reference TRBV5-1 and TRBJ2-5): KAGVTQTPRYLIKTRGQQVTLSCSPISGHRSVSWYQQTPGQGLQFLFEYFSETQRNKGNFPGRFSGRQFSNSRSEMNVSTLELGDSALYLCASSSDTQETQYFGPGTRLLVL.

J is TRBJ2-7 and V is TRBV12-3 or TRBV12-4; weak D call: TRBD1 (6 bases). V was pared by 8 bases and J by 3 bases, with 11 bases between. The length of the CDR3 is 12 residues. This chain's CDR3 is CASGWDIYEQYF. Written as DNA, the CDR3 is TGTGCCAGCGGGTGGGACATCTACGAGCAGTACTTC.

This clone was recorded a few times. The V call is TRBV4-1, the J call TRBJ1-1, with a tentative D call TRBD1 (5 bases). Germline-derived CDR1 and CDR2 are MGHRA and YSYEKL. The V gene lost 1 base and the J gene lost 1 base, with 13 bases spanning the gap. This CDR3 has 16 residues. The CDR3 sequence is CASSQGRGPENTEAFF. DNA for the CDR3: TGCGCCAGCAGCCAAGGGCGGGGACCGGAGAACACTGAAGCTTTCTTT.

The rearrangement links TRBV6-1 to TRBJ1-4, with 10 positions matching TRBD1. Looked up from germline, CDR1 is MNHNS and CDR2 is SASEGT. Trimming at V came to 3 bases and at J to 8 bases, leaving 6 bases not matched to a gene. The CDR3 contains 15 residues. CDR3: CASSDAGTGDEKLFF. The DNA for the CDR3 is TGTGCCAGCAGTGACGCCGGGACAGGGGACGAAAAACTGTTTTTT.

The chain links TRBV7-2 to TRBJ1-1; TRBD1 might be the D (6 bases). Germline V gene sequence: CDR1 SGHTA, CDR2 FQGNSA. V was shortened by 3 bases and J by 10 bases, with 15 bases between the two germline ends. This CDR3 region has 13 residues. CDR3 sequence: CASSFAQGGGAFF. As DNA, the CDR3 is TGTGCCAGCAGCTTTGCACAGGGCGGAGGAGCTTTCTTT.

The chain links TRBV5-1 to TRBJ2-7; TRBD2 might be the D (7 bases). Germline CDR1 is SGHRS and CDR2 is YFSETQ. The CDR3 is 13 amino acids. With 0 bases removed from V and 7 bases from J, the gap between germline ends came to 11 bases. Written as DNA, the CDR3 is TGCGCCAGCAGCTTGGTTGCGGGGGCTGAGCAGTACTTC. Amino acid sequence: CASSLVAGAEQYF.

The chain employs TRBV10-3 and TRBJ1-1; possible D gene TRBD1, 5 bases. Germline CDR1 reads ENHRY; CDR2 reads SYGVKD. Between the trimmed V and J ends, which lost 0 bases and 4 bases, there was a span of 18 bases. The CDR3 runs 17 residues. CDR3: CAISESGTPGGGTEAFF. In DNA form, the CDR3 reads TGTGCCATCAGTGAGTCGGGGACCCCGGGGGGGGGCACTGAAGCTTTCTTT.

V and J are TRBV10-3 and TRBJ2-2; 11 bases agree with TRBD1. The ends lost 10 bases at V and 6 bases at J; junction bases unmatched: 4. From germline, CDR1 is ENHRY and CDR2 SYGVKD. CDR3 size: 13 residues. The CDR3 coding sequence is TGTGCCACCCCGGGACAGGGGGCCGGGGAGCTGTTTTTT. It encodes CATPGQGAGELFF.

The chain joins TRBV6-6 to TRBJ1-2; D call uncertain. Germline CDR1 reads MNHNY; CDR2 reads SVGAGI (reference sequence). V lost 2 bases, J lost 13 bases, and 5 bases lay in between. The CDR3 spans 9 residues. The CDR3, as DNA: TGTGCCAGCAGTTACCCCCGCACCTTC. Protein product: CASSYPRTF.

This clone was picked up a small number of times. The CDR3 reads CASSPWTATYEQYF. The CDR3 DNA reads as TGTGCCAGCAGCCCGTGGACAGCAACCTACGAGCAGTACTTC. V and J are TRBV7-9 and TRBJ2-7; maybe TRBD1 (6 bases). Trimming took 5 bases from V and 2 from J, leaving 13 bases between them. CDR1 is SEHNR, CDR2 FQNEAQ, per germline (reference sequence). This CDR3 has 14 amino acids.

The V gene is TRBV5-1, the J gene TRBJ1-1, with 7 positions matching TRBD1. The CDR3 is 16 amino acids. After removal of 1 base from V and 5 bases from J, the junction contained 11 bases not matched to a gene. CDR1 and CDR2 (germline): SGHRS, YFSETQ. CDR3 DNA sequence: TGCGCCAGCAGCTTGAGGGCAGGGGGTAGTGGGACTGAAGCTTTCTTT. Translated, it gives CASSLRAGGSGTEAFF.

This clone appeared once. The rearrangement joins TRBV7-9 to TRBJ1-5, with TRBD1 as a possible D gene (6 bases). The V and J ends lost 6 bases and 3 bases respectively, with 12 bases between them. The germline V gene has CDR1 SEHNR and CDR2 FQNEAQ (reference sequence). The CDR3 contains 14 residues. The CDR3 sequence is CASSTQGINQPQHF. The CDR3 DNA sequence: TGTGCCAGCAGTACACAGGGCATCAATCAGCCCCAGCATTTT. The full variable domain, in which reference TRBV7-9 and TRBJ1-5 provide the parts outside the CDR3, is DTGVSQNPRHKITKRGQNVTFRCDPISEHNRLYWYRQTLGQGPEFLTYFQNEAQLEKSRLLSDRFSAERPKGSFSTLEIQRTEQGDSAMYLCASSTQGINQPQHFGDGTRLSIL.

The chain recombines TRBV11-2 with TRBJ1-1, with D perhaps matching TRBD1 (6 bases). The CDR3 loop spans 12 amino acids. Germline CDR1 is SGHAT and CDR2 is FQNNGV. Trimming pared 5 bases from V and 7 bases from J, leaving 11 bases between. CDR3 in amino acids: CASSTQGFEAFF. CDR3 DNA: TGTGCCAGCAGCACACAGGGATTTGAAGCTTTCTTT.

The chain uses TRBV5-6 and TRBJ1-6, with TRBD1 matching 11 bases. CDR1 SGHDT and CDR2 YYEEEE come from the germline V gene. V was clipped by 3 bases and J by 9 bases; unmatched bases: 5. The CDR3 runs to 15 residues. CDR3 region: CASSWGTGGSSPLHF. The CDR3 coding sequence is TGTGCCAGCAGCTGGGGGACAGGGGGAAGTTCACCCCTCCACTTT.